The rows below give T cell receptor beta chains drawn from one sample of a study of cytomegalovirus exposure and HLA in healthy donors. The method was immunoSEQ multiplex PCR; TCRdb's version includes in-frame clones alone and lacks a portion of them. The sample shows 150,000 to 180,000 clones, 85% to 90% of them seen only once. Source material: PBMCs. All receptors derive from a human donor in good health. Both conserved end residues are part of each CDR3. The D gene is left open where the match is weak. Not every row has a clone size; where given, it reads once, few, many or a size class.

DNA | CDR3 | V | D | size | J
TGTGCCAGCAGTGTACCTTGGGATAGCGGGGGGGCCAAGCATGAGCAGTTCTTC | CASSVPWDSGGAKHEQFF | TRBV6-1 | TRBD2 | once | TRBJ2-1
TGTGCCAGCAGCTTAGGAGCGGGGCAGTACAATGAGCAGTTCTTC | CASSLGAGQYNEQFF | TRBV7-6 | TRBD2 | NA | TRBJ2-1
TGTGCCAGCAGTTCCGGACAGGGAGGAGTTGCAGCTTTCTTT | CASSSGQGGVAAFF | TRBV27 | TRBD1 | once | TRBJ1-1
TGTGCCAGCAGTTACCGCGGACAGGGGGCCTACGAGCAGTACTTC | CASSYRGQGAYEQYF | TRBV6-5 | TRBD1 | NA | TRBJ2-7
TGTGCCAGCAGCTTGGTGGCCAGCAATCAGCCCCAGCATTTT | CASSLVASNQPQHF | TRBV5-8 | NA | NA | TRBJ1-5
TGTGCCAGCAGCTGGGGGGACTGGGAGACCGGGGAGCTGTTTTTT | CASSWGDWETGELFF | TRBV5-6 | NA | NA | TRBJ2-2
TGTGCCATCAGGGGACAGGGGGCCCCCTATGGCTACACCTTC | CAIRGQGAPYGYTF | TRBV10-3 | TRBD1 | few | TRBJ1-2
TGTGCCAGCAGTTTCCTCCGGGACAGGGGTTACGAGCAGTACTTC | CASSFLRDRGYEQYF | TRBV28 | TRBD1 | NA | TRBJ2-7
TGTGCCACCAGCAGGGACAGGGGAAGCTACGAGCAGTACTTC | CATSRDRGSYEQYF | TRBV15 | TRBD1 | NA | TRBJ2-7
TGTGCCAGCAGTGGAGATTACACAGATACGCAGTATTTT | CASSGDYTDTQYF | TRBV2 | NA | NA | TRBJ2-3
TGTGCCAGCAGTCCAACTTTGAGAAATGAGCAGTTCTTC | CASSPTLRNEQFF | TRBV7-7 | NA | NA | TRBJ2-1
TGTGCCAGCAGCCGACAGGGGGAGAACACCGGGGAGCTGTTTTTT | CASSRQGENTGELFF | TRBV2 | TRBD1 | NA | TRBJ2-2
TGTGCCAGCAACCCTGGGACAGGGGTTACCAAAAACATTCAGTACTTC | CASNPGTGVTKNIQYF | TRBV11-3 | TRBD1 | NA | TRBJ2-4
TGTGCCAGCAGATTAGGACTAGCCCGTTTCGAGCAGTACTTC | CASRLGLARFEQYF | TRBV28 | TRBD2 | NA | TRBJ2-7
TGTGCCAGCAGTTACCCCCCACAGGGAGGGATAGAGACCCAGTACTTC | CASSYPPQGGIETQYF | TRBV6-6 | NA | NA | TRBJ2-5
TGCGCCAGCAGCTTGTCAGGGTACACCGGGGAGCTGTTTTTT | CASSLSGYTGELFF | TRBV5-1 | NA | few | TRBJ2-2
TGTGCAACGTGGCGGGAGTCCTACAATGAGCAGTTCTTC | CATWRESYNEQFF | TRBV28 | TRBD2 | few | TRBJ2-1
TGTGCCAGCTCACCATTTTCACGACAGGGGGCTAACTATGGCTACACCTTC | CASSPFSRQGANYGYTF | TRBV18 | TRBD1 | NA | TRBJ1-2
TGTGCCAGCAGGGACAGGTCCTACTCGGAGACCCAGTACTTC | CASRDRSYSETQYF | TRBV2 | TRBD1 | NA | TRBJ2-5
TGTGCCAGTAACCGGGACAGGGTTAATCAGCCCCAGCATTTT | CASNRDRVNQPQHF | TRBV2 | TRBD1 | once | TRBJ1-5
TGTGCCAGCAGCGCTATGGCAGACTTTTTCTCTGGAAACACCATATATTTT | CASSAMADFFSGNTIYF | TRBV9 | NA | few | TRBJ1-3
TGTGCCAGCAGCTTAGTTGCAGGGGGCAATCTTAATGGCTACACCTTC | CASSLVAGGNLNGYTF | TRBV7-9 | TRBD1 | NA | TRBJ1-2
TGCGCCAGCAGCCTCCCGGGACTAGGGGATGAGCAGTTCTTC | CASSLPGLGDEQFF | TRBV4-1 | TRBD2 | NA | TRBJ2-1
TGTGCCACAGCGGGAGGGTGGGCCACTGAAGCTTTCTTT | CATAGGWATEAFF | TRBV7-9 | NA | NA | TRBJ1-1
TGCGCCAGCAGCTACACAGGGGGCCTAGCTGAAGCTTTCTTT | CASSYTGGLAEAFF | TRBV5-1 | TRBD1 | NA | TRBJ1-1
TGTGCCAGCAGCTTGGCTGCGGGGGAAGCCGGGGAGCTGTTTTTT | CASSLAAGEAGELFF | TRBV5-4 | TRBD2 | NA | TRBJ2-2
TGCGCCAGCAGTTACAGGGGGGCCAACTATGGCTACACCTTC | CASSYRGANYGYTF | TRBV5-1 | TRBD1 | NA | TRBJ1-2
TGTGCCAGCTCACTATTTGACAGGGACCACTATGGCTACACCTTC | CASSLFDRDHYGYTF | TRBV18 | TRBD1 | NA | TRBJ1-2
TGTGCCAGCAGCTCAAGCGATGTGGGACAGAGGTACGAGCAGTACTTC | CASSSSDVGQRYEQYF | TRBV7-8 | TRBD1 | NA | TRBJ2-7
TGTGCCAGCCATAGATACACAGGGGAGGCTGAAGCTTTCTTT | CASHRYTGEAEAFF | TRBV2 | TRBD1 | once | TRBJ1-1
TGTGCCAGCAGCTCTGACAGTGCCAATGAGCAGTTCTTC | CASSSDSANEQFF | TRBV7-6 | NA | NA | TRBJ2-1
TGTGCCTGGGGAACTAGCGGCGGACCCTACGAGCAGTACTTC | CAWGTSGGPYEQYF | TRBV30 | TRBD2 | NA | TRBJ2-7
TGCGCCAGCAGCCAAGGCCTAGCGGGGGCCTACGAGCAGTACTTC | CASSQGLAGAYEQYF | TRBV4-1 | TRBD2 | NA | TRBJ2-7
TGTGCCTGGAGTGTATACGGGAGGTGGGAGACCCAGTACTTC | CAWSVYGRWETQYF | TRBV30 | TRBD2 | NA | TRBJ2-5
TGTGCCAGCAGTTCCTACGGGACCTACGAGCAGTACTTC | CASSSYGTYEQYF | TRBV28 | NA | NA | TRBJ2-7
TGTGCCAGTAGTTTCTCCGGGAGTAACAATGAGCAGTTCTTC | CASSFSGSNNEQFF | TRBV19 | NA | once | TRBJ2-1
TGCGCCAGCAGCCTAATACTGGTGGCCAAAAACATTCAGTACTTC | CASSLILVAKNIQYF | TRBV4-1 | NA | NA | TRBJ2-4
TGCAGCGTTGATAGGGAGGCGGCCCCTGCTAACTATGGCTACACCTTC | CSVDREAAPANYGYTF | TRBV29-1 | NA | NA | TRBJ1-2
TGCACCCACTCTATCCGACAGGGCGGGCGTGGAGGTGAAAAACTGTTTTTT | CTHSIRQGGRGGEKLFF | TRBV29-1 | TRBD1 | NA | TRBJ1-4
TGTGCCAGCAGCGTAGATGGCAGGCCCACAGATACGCAGTATTTT | CASSVDGRPTDTQYF | TRBV9 | NA | NA | TRBJ2-3
TGTGCCAGCAGCGGGAGGTTAGCGGGAGACAATGAGCAGTTCTTC | CASSGRLAGDNEQFF | TRBV5-4 | TRBD2 | few | TRBJ2-1
TGTGCCAGCAGTTTAATAATTTGGGGGGACACTGAAGCTTTCTTT | CASSLIIWGDTEAFF | TRBV28 | NA | NA | TRBJ1-1